This passage covers 28 T cell receptor beta chains from one sample sequenced in a study of blood T cell repertoires in COVID-19. Method: immunoSEQ multiplex PCR; TCRdb's copy keeps in-frame clones and lacks some. The sample holds about 370,000 clones, around 89% seen once. Sequenced input: PBMCs or T cells enriched from blood (not recorded which). The receptors come from a man between 18 and 29 years old who had recovered from COVID-19.

Only one count was recorded for this clone. This rearrangement joins TRBV2 to TRBJ2-3; 9 bases are a match to TRBD1. Germline lookup yields CDR1 SNHLY and CDR2 FYNNEI. The trim removed 2 bases at V and 12 bases at J, leaving 6 bases unmatched. This CDR3 region has 13 residues. CDR3 in DNA: TGTGCCAGCAGTGAATTACAGGGGGCGTACCAGTATTTT. Residues: CASSELQGAYQYF. Complete variable domain (other parts from reference TRBV2 and TRBJ2-3): EPEVTQTPSHQVTQMGQEVILRCVPISNHLYFYWYRQILGQKVEFLVSFYNNEISEKSEIFDDQFSVERPDGSNFTLKIRSTKLEDSAMYFCASSELQGAYQYFGPGTRLTVL.

The J gene is TRBJ2-1, the V gene TRBV10-3; 7 positions agree with TRBD1. V shed 6 bases, J shed 2 bases, and the junction held 4 bases outside the gene matches. The CDR3 has 14 residues. The germline gives CDR1 ENHRY, CDR2 SYGVKD. The DNA for the CDR3 is TGTGCCATCAGGATGGACAGGACCTACAATGAGCAGTTCTTC. This sequence encodes CAIRMDRTYNEQFF.

The V gene is TRBV19, the J gene TRBJ2-1, with 9 bases matching TRBD1. V lost 5 bases to trimming and J lost 0 bases; unmatched junction nucleotides: 8. Germline CDR1 and CDR2: LNHDA and SQIVND (reference sequence). This CDR3 region has 17 residues. CDR3 DNA: TGTGCCAGTAGTCAAACGGGACAGGGACTCTCCTACAATGAGCAGTTCTTC. Amino acid sequence: CASSQTGQGLSYNEQFF.

This rearrangement joins TRBV18 to TRBJ1-1; 10 bases are shared with TRBD1. Germline V gene lookup returns CDR1 KGHSH and CDR2 LQKENI. V was clipped by 1 base and J by 2 bases; unmatched bases: 4. The CDR3 length is 16 residues. The CDR3 protein is CASSPLGTGANTEAFF. The DNA of the CDR3 is TGTGCCAGCTCACCACTCGGGACAGGGGCCAACACTGAAGCTTTCTTT.

The chain links TRBV5-1 to TRBJ2-7, with TRBD1 matching 8 bases. Germline-derived CDR1 and CDR2 are SGHRS and YFSETQ. With V trimmed by 3 bases and J by 0 bases, 2 bases remained unmatched. The CDR3 covers 14 residues. CDR3 amino acids: CASSWDRSSYEQYF. As DNA, the CDR3 is TGCGCCAGCAGCTGGGACAGGAGCTCCTACGAGCAGTACTTC.

This clone was detected only once. V gene TRBV18 combines with J gene TRBJ1-5; 7 bases map to TRBD1. The CDR3 extends over 13 amino acids. The J segment lost 6 bases and the V segment lost 3 bases, leaving 2 bases of the junction unmatched. The germline V gene encodes CDR1 KGHSH and CDR2 LQKENI. CDR3 protein: CASSPQGGQPQHF. CDR3 nucleotides: TGTGCCAGCTCACCGCAGGGGGGTCAGCCCCAGCATTTT.

V and J are TRBV12-3 or TRBV12-4 and TRBJ2-7, with 7 bases aligning to TRBD1. The CDR3 contains 13 residues. J was trimmed by 5 bases and V by 6 bases; bases with no gene match: 7. CDR3: CASRPGTANEQYF. The CDR3 DNA reads TGTGCCAGCAGACCCGGGACAGCGAACGAGCAGTACTTC.

The CDR3 loop reads CASSSSTQGYNQPQHF. CDR3 DNA sequence: TGTGCCAGCAGCTCCTCCACTCAGGGGTACAATCAGCCCCAGCATTTT. The V gene is TRBV7-9, the J gene TRBJ1-5; D possibly corresponds to TRBD1 (6 bases). The CDR3 contains 16 residues. V lost 4 bases and J 3 bases, leaving 16 bases between the germline ends. The germline V gene encodes CDR1 SEHNR and CDR2 FQNEAQ (reference sequence).

This sequence joins TRBV5-1 and TRBJ2-7, with a possible D match to TRBD2 (6 bases). Germline-derived CDR1 and CDR2 are SGHRS and YFSETQ. The CDR3 sequence is 12 residues long. Trimming took off 3 bases at V and 3 bases at J, with 7 bases between the two ends. Written as DNA, the CDR3 is TGCGCCAGCAGCTCGGGAGTCTACGAGCAGTACTTC. Translating gives CASSSGVYEQYF.

The genes are TRBV29-1 and TRBJ2-1; D ambiguous. Looked up from germline, CDR1 is SQVTM and CDR2 is ANQGSEA. This CDR3 spans 12 amino acids. V was shortened by 4 bases and J by 7 bases, with 11 bases between the two germline ends. This chain's CDR3 is CSVASVGNEQFF. The CDR3, as DNA: TGCAGCGTTGCAAGCGTGGGTAATGAGCAGTTCTTC.

This chain links TRBV10-2 with TRBJ1-5; perhaps TRBD1 as D (6 bases). This CDR3 is 13 amino acids long. CDR1 is WSHSY and CDR2 is SAAADI in the germline V gene. Trimming shortened V by 6 bases and J by 1 base, and 7 bases separated the two germline ends. The CDR3, as DNA: TGCGCCAGCAGCGGACAGAGCAATCAGCCCCAGCATTTT. Translated, it gives CASSGQSNQPQHF.

The V and J genes are TRBV6-5 and TRBJ1-2, with 8 positions matching TRBD1. Germline values: CDR1 MNHEY, CDR2 SVGAGI. The trim removed 7 bases at V and 2 bases at J, leaving 6 bases unmatched. The CDR3 sequence is 14 residues long. The CDR3 sequence is CASTYGQGNYGYTF. CDR3 in DNA: TGTGCCAGCACCTACGGACAGGGCAACTATGGCTACACCTTC.

Remarks on this clone: Other nucleotide sequences from this sample produce the same CDR3. The CDR3 reads CASSYSASGSYEQYF. Here the CDR3 DNA reads TGTGCCAGCAGTTACTCCGCTAGCGGGAGCTACGAGCAGTACTTC. The chain is built from TRBV6-5 and TRBJ2-7; TRBD2 matches at 10 bases. The V gene end was trimmed by 0 bases and the J gene end by 3 bases; junction bases not matched to a gene: 2. The germline V gene encodes CDR1 MNHEY and CDR2 SVGAGI. This CDR3 is 15 amino acids long.

This chain links TRBV3-1 (or the pseudogene TRBV3-2) with TRBJ2-1; the match to TRBD2 covers 7 bases. Losses at the gene ends were 1 base for V and 4 bases for J; bases not matched to a gene: 4. The CDR3 totals 15 residues. The germline gives CDR1 LGHDT, CDR2 YNNKEL (reference sequence). The CDR3 loop is CASSQGGGKYNEQFF. In nucleotides, the CDR3 is TGTGCCAGCAGCCAAGGCGGGGGTAAATACAATGAGCAGTTCTTC.

The CDR3 DNA reads as TGTGCCAGCTCACCGCTACAGGGCCTCGGCACAGATACGCAGTATTTT. Amino acids: CASSPLQGLGTDTQYF. The chain combines TRBV18 with TRBJ2-3; possible D gene TRBD1, 6 bases. The V and J ends lost 3 bases and 1 base respectively, with 14 bases between them. Per the germline V gene, CDR1 is KGHSH and CDR2 is LQKENI. The CDR3 sequence is 16 residues long.

This clone came up once. V is TRBV7-8 and J is TRBJ1-6; D is perhaps TRBD1 (6 bases). The CDR3 is 15 amino acids. Germline CDR1 and CDR2: SGHVS and FQNEAQ. V lost 0 bases, J lost 9 bases, and 12 bases lay in between. CDR3 DNA sequence: TGTGCCAGCAGCTTAGCGGCAGGGGTGACTTCACCCCTCCACTTT. Its protein product is CASSLAAGVTSPLHF. Drawing the rest from reference TRBV7-8 and TRBJ1-6, the complete variable domain is GAGVSQSPRYKVAKRGQDVALRCDPISGHVSLFWYQQALGQGPEFLTYFQNEAQLDKSGLPSDRFFAERPEGSVSTLKIQRTQQEDSAVYLCASSLAAGVTSPLHFGNGTRLTVT.

This chain links TRBV4-3 with TRBJ1-5; D unclear. The CDR3 spans 13 residues. V lost 0 bases to trimming and J lost 10 bases, with 10 bases between them. Per germline, CDR1 LGHNA and CDR2 YSLEER. This CDR3 is CASSQDVGQPQHF. CDR3 coding DNA: TGCGCCAGCAGCCAAGATGTGGGCCAACCCCAGCATTTT.

The J gene is TRBJ1-2, the V gene TRBV6-2 or TRBV6-3; D is unresolved. The germline gives CDR1 MNHEY, CDR2 SVGEGT. V was shortened by 6 bases and J by 5 bases, with 10 bases between the two germline ends. The CDR3 covers 12 residues. As DNA, the CDR3 is TGTGCCAGCAGCACCACTAGTTATGGCTACACCTTC. Translation gives CASSTTSYGYTF.

V gene TRBV29-1 combines with J gene TRBJ2-3, with D possibly TRBD2 on 5 matching bases. The V and J ends lost 2 bases and 4 bases respectively, with 16 bases between them. The CDR3 is 15 residues long. In germline, CDR1 is SQVTM, CDR2 ANQGSEA. The CDR3 DNA reads TGCAGCGTTGAAAACCTCGGAGGTAGCGCAGATACGCAGTATTTT. Encoded protein: CSVENLGGSADTQYF.

This chain uses TRBV7-2 with TRBJ1-5; 7 nucleotides match TRBD1. The CDR3 has 17 amino acids. The V and J ends lost 2 bases and 4 bases, in that order; junction bases with no gene match: 11. Germline assignment: CDR1 SGHTA and CDR2 FQGNSA. DNA for the CDR3: TGTGCCAGCAGCTTAAAATACTGGACAGGAGATAATCAGCCCCAGCATTTT. It yields the protein CASSLKYWTGDNQPQHF.

This clone appeared a few times. The chain joins TRBV27 to TRBJ1-5; possibly TRBD1 for D (6 bases). Germline V gives CDR1 MNHEY, CDR2 SMNVEV (reference sequence). The CDR3 loop spans 16 amino acids. Trimming stripped 1 base from V and 6 bases from J, with 16 bases between. CDR3 sequence reads: CASSLFAGGASQPQHF. CDR3 DNA sequence: TGTGCCAGCAGTTTATTTGCGGGGGGCGCGAGTCAGCCCCAGCATTTT.

V usage is TRBV9 and J usage is TRBJ2-1; D may be TRBD2 (6 bases). The CDR3 spans 13 residues. The germline V and J ends were trimmed by 2 bases and 10 bases, with 13 bases remaining between them. From germline, CDR1 is SGDLS and CDR2 YYNGEE. This CDR3 reads CASSVNLALEQFF. DNA of the CDR3: TGTGCCAGCAGCGTTAATCTAGCGTTAGAGCAGTTCTTC.

The chain employs TRBV3-1 (or the pseudogene TRBV3-2) and TRBJ2-2; D perhaps matches TRBD1 (6 bases). The CDR3 is 16 amino acids. Germline V CDR1 and CDR2: LGHDT, YNNKEL (reference sequence). The V end lost 2 bases, the J end lost 4 bases, and 14 bases lay between the germline ends. CDR3 DNA sequence: TGTGCCAGCAGCCAATTAGCAGGGGCTGGCACCGGGGAGCTGTTTTTT. This sequence encodes CASSQLAGAGTGELFF.

The rearrangement links TRBV6-5 to TRBJ1-1; D is undetermined. V lost 5 bases and J 1 base, leaving 8 bases between the germline ends. The CDR3 has 13 residues. Germline V gives CDR1 MNHEY, CDR2 SVGAGI. The CDR3, as DNA: TGTGCCAGCAGTATTCTCAGGAACACTGAAGCTTTCTTT. It translates to CASSILRNTEAFF.

The genes are TRBV10-2 and TRBJ1-1, with D perhaps TRBD1 (6 bases). V lost 1 base and J lost 5, with 11 bases in between. Looked up from germline, CDR1 is WSHSY and CDR2 is SAAADI. The CDR3 has 14 residues. As DNA, the CDR3 is TGCGCCAGCAGTGAGTTTGAAGGGGGTACTGAAGCTTTCTTT. This translates into CASSEFEGGTEAFF.

The rearrangement joins TRBV6-2 or TRBV6-3 to TRBJ1-1; perhaps TRBD1 as D (5 bases). From germline, CDR1 is MNHEY and CDR2 SVGEGT. V was clipped by 2 bases and J by 4 bases, with 14 bases between them. The CDR3 contains 15 residues. The CDR3 is CASSYERTPGTEAFF. DNA of the CDR3: TGTGCCAGCAGTTACGAGAGGACACCGGGCACTGAAGCTTTCTTT.

V usage is TRBV27 and J usage is TRBJ1-2; tentative D call: TRBD1 (5 bases). This CDR3 region has 13 residues. Trimming stripped 5 bases from V and 0 bases from J, with 7 bases between. In germline, CDR1 is MNHEY, CDR2 SMNVEV (reference sequence). The DNA of the CDR3 is TGTGCCAGCAGTCAGACAGCTAACTATGGCTACACCTTC. Translating it yields CASSQTANYGYTF.

This clone was found once. The CDR3 sequence: CASSDIRGAGELFF. DNA of the CDR3: TGCGCCAGCAGTGATATCAGGGGAGCCGGGGAGCTGTTTTTT. The genes are TRBV10-1 and TRBJ2-2, with a possible D match to TRBD1 (6 bases). Looked up from germline, CDR1 is WNHNN and CDR2 is SYGVQD (reference sequence). The CDR3 contains 14 residues. Deletions cut 3 bases from V and 6 bases from J, with 11 bases between.